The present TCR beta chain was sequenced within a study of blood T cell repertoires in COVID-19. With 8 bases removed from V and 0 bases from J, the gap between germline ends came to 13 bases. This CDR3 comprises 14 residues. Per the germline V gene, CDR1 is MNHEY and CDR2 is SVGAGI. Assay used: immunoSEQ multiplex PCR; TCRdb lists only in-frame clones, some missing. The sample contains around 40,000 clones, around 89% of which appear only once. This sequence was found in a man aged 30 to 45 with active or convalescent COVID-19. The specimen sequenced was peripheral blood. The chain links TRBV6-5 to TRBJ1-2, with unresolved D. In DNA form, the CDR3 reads TGTGCCAGCTCTCCGTTGAGTTCTAACTATGGCTACACCTTC. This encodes CASSPLSSNYGYTF.